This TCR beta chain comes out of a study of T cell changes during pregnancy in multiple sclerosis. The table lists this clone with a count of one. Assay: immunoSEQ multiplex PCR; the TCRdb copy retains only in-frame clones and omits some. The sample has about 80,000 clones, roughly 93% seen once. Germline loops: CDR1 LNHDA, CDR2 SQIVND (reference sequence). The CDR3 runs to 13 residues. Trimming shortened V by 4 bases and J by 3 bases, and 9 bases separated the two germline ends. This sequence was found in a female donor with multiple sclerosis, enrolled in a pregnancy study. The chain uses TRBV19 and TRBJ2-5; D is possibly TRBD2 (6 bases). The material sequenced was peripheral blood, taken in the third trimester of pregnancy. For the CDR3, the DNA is TGTGCCAGTAGTAGGGGGAGGAAAGAGACCCAGTACTTC. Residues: CASSRGRKETQYF.